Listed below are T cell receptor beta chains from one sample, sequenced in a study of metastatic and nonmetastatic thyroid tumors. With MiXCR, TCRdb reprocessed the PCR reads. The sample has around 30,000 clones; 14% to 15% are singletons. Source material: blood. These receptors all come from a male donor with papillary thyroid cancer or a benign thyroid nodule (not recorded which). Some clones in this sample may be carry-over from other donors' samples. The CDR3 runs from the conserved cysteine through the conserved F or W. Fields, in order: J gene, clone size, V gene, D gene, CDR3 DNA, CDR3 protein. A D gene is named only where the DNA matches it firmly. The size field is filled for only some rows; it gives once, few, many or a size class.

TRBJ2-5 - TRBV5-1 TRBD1 TGCGCCAGCAGCTTGGAGGCAGGGGGCTTGGTTACCCAGTACTTC CASSLEAGGLVTQYF
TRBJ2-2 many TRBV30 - TGTGCCCGGAAGGGGCGAAATTTTGACACCGGGGAGCTGTTTTTT CARKGRNFDTGELFF
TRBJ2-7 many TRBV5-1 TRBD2 TGCGCCAGCAGCGGATCACTAGCGGAGAAGCAGTACTTC CASSGSLAEKQYF
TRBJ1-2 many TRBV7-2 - TGTGCCAGCAGCTTAAGGAAACCTGGCTACACCTTC CASSLRKPGYTF
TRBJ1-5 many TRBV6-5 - TGTGCCAGCAGTTACGGTAGGAATCAGCCCCAGCATTTT CASSYGRNQPQHF
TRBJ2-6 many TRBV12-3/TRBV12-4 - TGTGCCAGCAGCTTCGGGGGTGCGGGGGCCAACGTCCTGACTTTC CASSFGGAGANVLTF
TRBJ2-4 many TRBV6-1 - TGTGCCAGTATGGCTCAGGGGGGCTTTTGGAAGTACTTC CASMAQGGFWKYF
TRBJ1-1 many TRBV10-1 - TGCGCCAGCAGCCAGGACAGGAACACTGAAGCTTTCTTT CASSQDRNTEAFF
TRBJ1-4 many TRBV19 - TGTGCCAGTAGCGCCGACACCAATGAAAAACTGTTTTTT CASSADTNEKLFF
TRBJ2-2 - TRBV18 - TGTGCCAGCTCTCGGCCGCAGGGGACCACCGGGGAGCTGTTTTTT CASSRPQGTTGELFF
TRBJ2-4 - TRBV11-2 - TGTGCCAGCAGCTTTACAGGGGAGGGCCTCACAAACATTCAGTACTTC CASSFTGEGLTNIQYF
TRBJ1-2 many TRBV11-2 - TGTGCCAGCAGCTTGCAGGGTGCAAATGGCTACACCTTC CASSLQGANGYTF
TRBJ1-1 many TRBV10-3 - TGTGCCATGGGCGGCAGGAACACTGAAGCTTTCTTT CAMGGRNTEAFF
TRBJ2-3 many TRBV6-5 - TGTGCCAGCAGTTACAGTGGGGGAACAGATACGCAGTATTTT CASSYSGGTDTQYF
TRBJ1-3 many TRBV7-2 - TGTGCCAGCAGCTTTGGTTTCTCTGGAAACACCATATATTTT CASSFGFSGNTIYF
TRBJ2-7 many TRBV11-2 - TGTGCCAGCAACCCAGGGGAGAGCTCCTACGAGCAGTACTTC CASNPGESSYEQYF
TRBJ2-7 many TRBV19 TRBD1 TGTGCCAGTAGTAAGAGGCAGGGGGACTACGAGCAGTACTTC CASSKRQGDYEQYF
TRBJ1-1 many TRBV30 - TGTGCCTGGAGTGTTTCGGGGGCAGAAAGAGCTTTCTTT CAWSVSGAERAFF
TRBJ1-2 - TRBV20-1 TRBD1 TGCAGCTCCTTTACCGGGACAGGATATGGCTACACCTTC CSSFTGTGYGYTF
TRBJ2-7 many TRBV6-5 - TGTGCCAGCAGTTACTCGAGAGGGAGGCAGTACTTC CASSYSRGRQYF
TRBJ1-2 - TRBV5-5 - TGTGCCAGCAGCTTCAGGTGGCAGGGGCTTAACTATGGCTACACCTTC CASSFRWQGLNYGYTF
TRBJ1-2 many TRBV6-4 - TGTGCCAGCAGGGTACAGGGAGGATCTGCTAACTATGGCTACACCTTC CASRVQGGSANYGYTF
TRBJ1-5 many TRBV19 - TGTGCCAGTAGTACCAGGGTCGGGCTTGGTCAGCCCCAGCATTTT CASSTRVGLGQPQHF
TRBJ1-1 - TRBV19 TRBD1 TGTGCCAGTAAGAGATGGGACAGGACCACTGAAGCTTTCTTT CASKRWDRTTEAFF
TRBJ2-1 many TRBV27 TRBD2 TGTGCCAGCACTCCCTGGACGGGGGGGGAGCAGTTCTTC CASTPWTGGEQFF
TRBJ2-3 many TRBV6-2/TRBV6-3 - TGTGCCAGCAGTTACACCCCGTGGACGCAGTATTTT CASSYTPWTQYF
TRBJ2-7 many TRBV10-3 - TGTGCCATCAGCCCCCATGGGGGTCGAGGAGTGGGGAGCGAGCAGTACTTC CAISPHGGRGVGSEQYF
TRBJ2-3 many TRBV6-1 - TGTGCCAGCAGTCCCCATGGGGCTAGGTATTTT CASSPHGARYF
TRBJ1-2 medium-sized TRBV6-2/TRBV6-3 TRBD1 TGTGCCAGCAGGACAGGGAACTATGGCTACACCTTC CASRTGNYGYTF
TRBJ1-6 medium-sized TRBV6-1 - TGTGCCAGCAGTGAAGATCGGACCCGAACAACCCTCCACTTT CASSEDRTRTTLHF
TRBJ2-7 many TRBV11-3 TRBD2 TGTGCCAGCAGCCTGGGACTAGCGGGAGTTGAGCAGTACTTC CASSLGLAGVEQYF
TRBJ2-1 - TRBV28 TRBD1 TGTGCCAGCAGTGCCCTCAGGGACAGGGGAATTGAGCAGTTCTTC CASSALRDRGIEQFF
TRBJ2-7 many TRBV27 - TGTGCCAGCAGTCCCTCTTTTTTGGGGGCCCCCCACGAGCAGTACTTC CASSPSFLGAPHEQYF
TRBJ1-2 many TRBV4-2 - TGTGCCAGCAGCCCCACAGGGAACTATGGCTACACCTTC CASSPTGNYGYTF
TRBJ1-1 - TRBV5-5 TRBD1 TGTGCCAGCAGCTCGAACAGGGGGCTGAGCACTGAAGCTTTCTTT CASSSNRGLSTEAFF
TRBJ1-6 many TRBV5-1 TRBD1 TGCGCCAGCAACCCCGGGACAGGCAATTCACCCCTCCACTTT CASNPGTGNSPLHF
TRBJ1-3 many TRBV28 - TGTGCCAGCAGTTTGGGCACGGCGAGTGGGACCATATATTTT CASSLGTASGTIYF
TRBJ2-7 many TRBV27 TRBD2 TGTGCCAGCAGTTTATCGGGGGGGGTTTACGAGCAGTACTTC CASSLSGGVYEQYF
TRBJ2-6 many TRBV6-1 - TGTGCCAGCACACTAGAATTAGGGGCCAACGTCCTGACTTTC CASTLELGANVLTF
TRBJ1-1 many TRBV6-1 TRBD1 TGTGCCAGCAGTGGGGGGGTGGCAGGGGGCGCGGGAACTGAAGCTTTCTTT CASSGGVAGGAGTEAFF
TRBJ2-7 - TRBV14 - TGTGCCAGCAGCCAAGCAGCCTACGAGCAGTACTTC CASSQAAYEQYF
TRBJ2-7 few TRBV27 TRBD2 TGTGCCAGCAGTCCTGGGACTAGCGGCTACGAGCAGTACTTC CASSPGTSGYEQYF
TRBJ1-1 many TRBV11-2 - TGTGCCAGCAGCCCATATCAGAACACTGAAGCTTTCTTT CASSPYQNTEAFF
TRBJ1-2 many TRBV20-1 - TGCAGTGCTAGGCGGGACACGGCTAACTATGGCTACACCTTC CSARRDTANYGYTF
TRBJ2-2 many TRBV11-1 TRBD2 TGTGCCAGCAGCTCCGCCGGGACTAGCGGGAACACCGGGGAGCTGTTTTTT CASSSAGTSGNTGELFF